Listed below are T cell receptor beta chains from one sample, sequenced in a study of T cells after yellow fever vaccination. TCRdb reprocessed the 5' RACE reads with MiXCR, giving one entry per CDR3 protein. The sample includes approximately 250,000 distinct CDR3 sequences, about 7% seen only once; the top ten take more than 1%. This material consisted of CD4+ T cells sorted from PBMCs, taken on the day of the yellow fever booster vaccination. The receptor set was obtained from a man aged 30 to 45 who received the YFV17D yellow fever vaccine. Each CDR3 is given with its conserved first and last residue.

TRBJ2-5 | TRBV5-1 | CTSSSSLSGETQYF
TRBJ1-3 | TRBV11-2 | CASSFFTVGTGIGNTIYF
TRBJ2-7 | TRBV20-1 | CSARLISSGRYEQYF
TRBJ2-7 | TRBV6-5 | CASSFRDRGVYEQYF
TRBJ1-6 | TRBV3-1 | CASSRTDSNSPLHF
TRBJ1-1 | TRBV10-3 | CAISEGGQRNTEAFF
TRBJ2-1 | TRBV20-1 | CSASVRAWDEQFF
TRBJ2-1 | TRBV5-6 | CASSSYSGVVNEQFF
TRBJ2-3 | TRBV30 | CASGFTDTQYF
TRBJ2-2 | TRBV7-2 | CASSYFWTGELFF
TRBJ2-5 | TRBV11-2 | CASSSPRGGLAGRETQYF
TRBJ2-7 | TRBV2 | CASSGLAGHYEQYF
TRBJ2-1 | TRBV10-1 | CASSGDLPWQFF
TRBJ2-1 | TRBV6-5 | CASSSPSSWEGNEQFF
TRBJ2-5 | TRBV28 | CASSAPGNQETQYF
TRBJ2-5 | TRBV18 | CASSQGQGAQETQYF
TRBJ2-5 | TRBV6-2/TRBV6-3 | CASSSIAGKETQYF
TRBJ1-2 | TRBV28 | CASSPHANPVGYTF
TRBJ2-5 | TRBV6-1 | CASGGANRQETQYF
TRBJ2-6 | TRBV18 | CASSGTSGANVLTF
TRBJ2-5 | TRBV2 | CASSVRPETQYF
TRBJ2-1 | TRBV29-1 | CSVGGPSSYNEQFF
TRBJ2-1 | TRBV3-1 | CASSQRPIGGRYNEQFF
TRBJ2-2 | TRBV27 | CASSFIPSGELFF
TRBJ2-1 | TRBV9 | CASSVSALAGDVLNEQFF
TRBJ2-7 | TRBV20-1 | CSARDLASGRGYEQYF
TRBJ2-7 | TRBV28 | CASSSISGTSRIHYEQYF
TRBJ2-7 | TRBV2 | CASSGQGNDEQYF
TRBJ2-2 | TRBV5-1 | CASSGQDKNTGELFF
TRBJ2-1 | TRBV27 | CASSSPWARNEQFF
TRBJ2-7 | TRBV10-2 | CASTLGGWGAYEQYF
TRBJ2-3 | TRBV15 | CATSRDRSDTDTQYF
TRBJ2-1 | TRBV4-3 | CASSQNTVGYNEQFF
TRBJ2-3 | TRBV12-3/TRBV12-4 | CASSLKRGADKQYF
TRBJ2-5 | TRBV29-1 | CSVGKGTDRETQYF
TRBJ2-1 | TRBV7-2 | CASSLAWNEQFF
TRBJ2-7 | TRBV6-5 | CASRGTYEQYF
TRBJ1-5 | TRBV20-1 | CSARGALGSNQPQHF
TRBJ1-2 | TRBV6-2/TRBV6-3 | CASSYLGAGYTF
TRBJ2-1 | TRBV12-3/TRBV12-4 | CASSLFQGANEQFF
TRBJ2-1 | TRBV15 | CATSKREGNEQFF
TRBJ1-1 | TRBV29-1 | CSVGTGELNTEAFF
TRBJ2-5 | TRBV5-4 | CASSLGTEQETQYF
TRBJ2-3 | TRBV7-8 | CASSFRTGDDTQYF
TRBJ2-2 | TRBV7-2 | CASSLGGPAGLTGELFF
TRBJ2-5 | TRBV20-1 | CSAFWTGKGTQYF
TRBJ2-7 | TRBV7-2 | CASSLKVGRALEQYF
TRBJ2-3 | TRBV29-1 | CSVQGAGDGSTDTQYF
TRBJ1-1 | TRBV18 | CASSSDGFMNTEAFF
TRBJ2-1 | TRBV11-2 | CASSDNAWDRASYNEQFF
TRBJ2-4 | TRBV20-1 | CSARSPGGPQNIQYF
TRBJ2-3 | TRBV12-3/TRBV12-4 | CATEGLSSTDTQYF
TRBJ2-3 | TRBV5-4 | CASKGGGARDLTDTQYF
TRBJ2-7 | TRBV7-6 | CASSLGGGTGLARRYEQYF